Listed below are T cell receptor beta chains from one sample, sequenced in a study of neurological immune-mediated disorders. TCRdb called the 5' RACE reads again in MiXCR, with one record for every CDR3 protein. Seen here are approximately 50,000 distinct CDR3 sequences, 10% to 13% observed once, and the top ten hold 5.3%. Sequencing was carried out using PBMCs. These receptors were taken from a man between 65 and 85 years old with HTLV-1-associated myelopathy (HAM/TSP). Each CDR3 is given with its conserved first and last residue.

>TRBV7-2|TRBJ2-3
CASSQGGVYTQYF
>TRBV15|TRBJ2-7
CATRAGHGDEQYF
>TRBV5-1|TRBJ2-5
CASSRSQGGSGETQYF
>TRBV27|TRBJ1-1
CATKGYGKNTEAFF
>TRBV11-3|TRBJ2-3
CASSLDEGRTQYF
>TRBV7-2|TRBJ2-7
CASSFWPGWEQYF
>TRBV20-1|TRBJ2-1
CSAGEQFF
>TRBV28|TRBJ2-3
CASSLPNRGLDTQYF
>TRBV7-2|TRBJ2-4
CASSLTRGQNIQYF
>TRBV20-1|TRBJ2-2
CSARDLWDRGGTGELFF
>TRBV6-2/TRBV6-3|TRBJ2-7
CASSYGRYAYEQYF
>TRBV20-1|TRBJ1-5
CSASLADQPQHF
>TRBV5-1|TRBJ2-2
CASSLSRQGGTNTGELFF
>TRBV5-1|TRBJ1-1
CASSLALANTEAFF
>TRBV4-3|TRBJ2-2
CASSRLRGRNTGELFF
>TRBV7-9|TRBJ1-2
CASSLESGDSGYTF
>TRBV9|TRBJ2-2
CASGNRLGNTGELFF